The 20 T cell receptor beta chains below were found in one sample sequenced in a study of T cells in Graves' hyperthyroidism and ophthalmopathy. Amplified TCR beta CDR3 regions derived from RNA transcripts. First-round RT-PCR targeting the TCR CDR3 was performed with the HTBI primer set. TCRdb redid the calling of the multiplex PCR reads with MiXCR, one entry per CDR3 protein. The sample has roughly 630,000 distinct CDR3 sequences; 15% to 19% are singletons. Material: blood. The origin of the receptors is a woman aged 25-40 years with Graves' hyperthyroidism.

This chain joins TRBV30 and TRBJ1-2, with 7 positions matching TRBD1. This CDR3 contains 12 residues. From germline, CDR1 is GTSNPN and CDR2 SVGIG (reference sequence). The CDR3 bases are TGTGCGGCCGGGACAGAGTGGTATGGCTACACCTTC. Translated, it gives CAAGTEWYGYTF.

This clonotype was seen many times. The V gene is TRBV7-9, the J gene TRBJ1-4; no clear D gene. The CDR3 is 16 residues long. CDR1 and CDR2 (germline): SEHNR, FQNEAQ (reference sequence). V was pared by 5 bases and J by 5 bases, with 18 bases between. CDR3 in DNA: TGTGCCAGCAGCCCACACAACACGGGGAACAATGAAAAACTGTTTTTT. Its protein is CASSPHNTGNNEKLFF.

This clonotype has at least ten counts. In nucleotides, the CDR3 is TGTGCCACCAGTGACCGGGACAGGGTTCAGTTCTTC. Amino acids: CATSDRDRVQFF. The gene calls are TRBV24-1 and TRBJ2-1; 9 bases line up with TRBD1. CDR1 and CDR2 from the germline V gene are KGHDR and SFDVKD. The CDR3 totals 12 residues. V lost 4 bases to trimming and J lost 13 bases; unmatched junction nucleotides: 4.

This clonotype came up many times. The chain joins TRBV5-1 to TRBJ2-1; 10 positions agree with TRBD2. V was clipped by 4 bases and J by 3 bases; unmatched bases: 4. CDR1 SGHRS and CDR2 YFSETQ come from the germline V gene. This CDR3 contains 15 residues. CDR3 sequence reads: CASSNGLADYNEQFF. CDR3 bases: TGCGCCAGCAGCAACGGACTAGCGGACTACAATGAGCAGTTCTTC.

This clonotype was recorded at least ten times. This rearrangement joins TRBV6-1 to TRBJ2-1; 8 nucleotides align to TRBD2. Germline trimming cut 5 bases from V and 0 bases from J; bases unmatched to any gene: 3. Germline V gene sequence: CDR1 MNHNS, CDR2 SASEGT. The CDR3 contains 15 residues. CDR3: CASSRGRFSYNEQFF. CDR3 DNA sequence: TGTGCCAGCAGTCGCGGGAGGTTCTCCTACAATGAGCAGTTCTTC.

This clonotype was observed many times. The J gene is TRBJ1-2, the V gene TRBV5-5, with D possibly matching TRBD1 (6 bases). The V and J ends lost 0 bases and 8 bases respectively, with 14 bases between them. The germline V gene has CDR1 SGHKS and CDR2 YYEKEE (reference sequence). The CDR3 extends over 14 amino acids. The CDR3 is CASSLGQGSFGYTF. Written as DNA, the CDR3 is TGTGCCAGCAGCTTGGGTCAGGGGAGCTTCGGCTACACCTTC.

Ten or more counts support this clonotype. The J gene is TRBJ2-7, the V gene TRBV3-1, with D possibly being TRBD1 (6 bases). The CDR3 extends over 16 amino acids. The V end lost 1 base, the J end lost 2 bases, and 15 bases lay between the germline ends. Germline V gene data show CDR1 as LGHDT and CDR2 as YNNKEL (reference sequence). Here the CDR3 reads CASSQVRQGLTYEQYF. The DNA for the CDR3 is TGTGCCAGCAGCCAAGTAAGGCAGGGGCTAACCTACGAGCAGTACTTC.

The sample holds many counts of this clonotype. The genes are TRBV7-9 and TRBJ1-4; D perhaps matches TRBD1 (6 bases). The V gene's germline CDR1 is SEHNR and CDR2 FQNEAQ (reference sequence). V was pared by 5 bases and J by 1 base, with 8 bases between. There are 14 residues in the CDR3. The CDR3 spells CASSRQETNEKLFF. The CDR3 DNA sequence: TGTGCCAGCAGCCGACAGGAAACTAATGAAAAACTGTTTTTT.

This clonotype has more than one count but fewer than ten. The chain links TRBV20-1 to TRBJ2-7, with D perhaps matching TRBD1 or TRBD2 (6 bases each). The CDR3 is 16 residues long. Germline CDR1 and CDR2: DFQATT and SNEGSKA (reference sequence). Trimming took off 6 bases at V and 2 bases at J, with 23 bases between the two ends. In nucleotides, the CDR3 is TGCAGTGCCTCCCTCGGGAGAGTAGGGGGTCCCTACGAGCAGTACTTC. It codes for CSASLGRVGGPYEQYF.

This chain's CDR3 is CSASGGDPCTF. The CDR3, as DNA: TGCAGTGCTAGTGGGGGTGACCCTTGCACCTTC. The V call is TRBV20-1, the J call TRBJ1-2; TRBD1 is a possible D gene (5 bases). CDR1 is DFQATT, CDR2 SNEGSKA, per germline (reference sequence). V shed 3 bases and J shed 13 bases, with 15 bases lying between them. The CDR3 loop spans 11 amino acids.

There are many counts of this clonotype. The rearrangement uses TRBV30 and TRBJ1-1; a possible D gene is TRBD1 (6 bases). The length of the CDR3 is 18 residues. Germline CDR1 is GTSNPN and CDR2 is SVGIG (reference sequence). Trimming stripped 0 bases from V and 5 bases from J, with 25 bases between. CDR3 DNA sequence: TGTGCCTGGAGTGTACGGGGGACAACGGGGGCCCGTTGGACTGAAGCTTTCTTT. It encodes CAWSVRGTTGARWTEAFF.

This clonotype occurred many times. The DNA of the CDR3 is TGCAGTGCCGCGATGAGGACAGGCGGACGCACAGATACGCAGTATTTT. It codes for CSAAMRTGGRTDTQYF. The chain links TRBV20-1 to TRBJ2-3, with 7 nucleotides matching TRBD1. The CDR3 has 16 residues. Germline V gene sequence: CDR1 DFQATT, CDR2 SNEGSKA (reference sequence). V gave up 6 bases and J gave up 1 base; unmatched junction bases: 13.

V gene TRBV28 combines with J gene TRBJ2-5; 9 nucleotides match TRBD2. The ends lost 9 bases at V and 2 bases at J; junction bases unmatched: 13. This CDR3 has 16 amino acids. From germline, CDR1 is MDHEN and CDR2 SYDVKM. CDR3 protein: CASPPGGLAGQETQYF. CDR3 sequence (DNA): TGTGCCAGTCCCCCCGGCGGGCTAGCGGGGCAAGAGACCCAGTACTTC.

The rearrangement uses TRBV20-1 and TRBJ1-6; 7 nucleotides match TRBD1. CDR3 size: 15 residues. Germline values: CDR1 DFQATT, CDR2 SNEGSKA (reference sequence). With V trimmed by 1 base and J by 3 bases, 3 bases remained unmatched. DNA for the CDR3: TGCAGTGCTAGAGCCAGGGACAGCTATAATTCACCCCTCCACTTT. It encodes CSARARDSYNSPLHF.

With respect to this clonotype: Germline and junction disagree at one end, which may indicate a read error. The gene calls are TRBV12-5 and TRBJ2-6, with a tentative D call TRBD1 (5 bases). The CDR3 contains 18 residues. Germline lookup yields CDR1 LGHNT and CDR2 FRNRAP. In DNA, the CDR3 is TGTGCTAGTGGTTTATCAGGGCTGAGGAATACTGGGGCCAACGCCCTGACTTTC. Encoded protein: CASGLSGLRNTGANALTF.

Many counts were recorded for this clonotype. The rearrangement links TRBV28 to TRBJ2-7, with TRBD2 matching over 12 bases. Trimming removed 5 bases from V and 0 bases from J; junction bases left unmatched: 11. CDR3 length: 18 amino acids. The germline CDR1 and CDR2 sequences are MDHEN and SYDVKM. CDR3 sequence (DNA): TGTGCCAGCAGTCCCTACGGACTAGCGGGGCCTTCCTCCTACGAGCAGTACTTC. It is translated as CASSPYGLAGPSSYEQYF.

This clonotype was counted many times. The junction and the germline gene differ at one end; a read error may be behind it. The CDR3 DNA is TGTGCCAGCAGTCCTACTAGCGGGAGGACAGATACGCAGTATTTT. Amino acid sequence: CASSPTSGRTDTQYF. This chain links TRBV5-1 with TRBJ2-3; TRBD2 matches at 12 bases. Germline values: CDR1 SGHRS, CDR2 YFSETQ. The CDR3 loop spans 15 amino acids.

The chain joins TRBV19 to TRBJ1-5; no reliable D call. The CDR3 loop spans 15 amino acids. V lost 7 bases and J lost 3, with 16 bases in between. Germline CDR1 reads LNHDA; CDR2 reads SQIVND (reference sequence). The CDR3 DNA sequence: TGTGCCAGTATCAATGGGCAGGCCAACAATCAGCCCCAGCATTTT. It encodes CASINGQANNQPQHF.

This clonotype was detected ten times or more. V and J are TRBV28 and TRBJ1-2; the match to TRBD1 covers 7 bases. Germline trimming cut 8 bases from V and 5 bases from J; bases unmatched to any gene: 8. CDR1 is MDHEN and CDR2 is SYDVKM in the germline V gene. The CDR3 sequence is 13 residues long. The CDR3 sequence: CASRQGVGYGYTF. The DNA for the CDR3 is TGTGCCAGCCGTCAGGGGGTTGGGTATGGCTACACCTTC.

The chain is built from TRBV27 and TRBJ2-7, with 9 bases that match TRBD2. Germline assignment: CDR1 MNHEY and CDR2 SMNVEV (reference sequence). The trim removed 3 bases at V and 6 bases at J, leaving 9 bases unmatched. CDR3 size: 15 residues. CDR3 sequence reads: CASSFAPVAGVEQYF. CDR3 nucleotides: TGTGCCAGCAGTTTCGCCCCGGTAGCGGGAGTCGAGCAGTACTTC.